This is a list of T cell receptor beta chains from one sample in a study of graft-versus-host responses after intestinal transplantation. Some clones are missing from TCRdb's copy, which holds only in-frame ones; the method was immunoSEQ multiplex PCR. This table holds about 130,000 clones, approximately 91% found once. These receptors' targets are unknown. The material sequenced was unstimulated CD4+ T cells sorted from spleen or lymph node cells, taken before intestinal transplant. The receptors were sampled from a human donor who received an intestinal transplant. Each CDR3 is given with its conserved first and last residue. D genes are given only for firm matches. Clone size, where shown, is once, few, many, or a class for clones that have expanded.

j_call	v_call	d_call	clone_size	cdr3_aa	cdr3_nt
TRBJ1-2	TRBV5-1	-	few	CASQQGVRGGYGYTF	TGCGCCAGCCAGCAGGGTGTAAGGGGGGGCTATGGCTACACCTTC
TRBJ2-7	TRBV10-3	-	-	CAISELGEQYF	TGTGCCATCAGTGAGTTAGGCGAGCAGTACTTC
TRBJ1-1	TRBV5-5	-	-	CASSRQEGTEAFF	TGTGCCAGCAGTCGCCAGGAGGGGACTGAAGCTTTCTTT
TRBJ2-7	TRBV7-2	-	-	CASSSHRGGEQYF	TGTGCCAGCAGCTCCCACAGGGGAGGCGAGCAGTACTTC
TRBJ2-4	TRBV25-1	-	-	CASSDASPDIQYF	TGTGCCAGCAGTGACGCTAGTCCAGACATTCAGTACTTC
TRBJ1-1	TRBV10-3	-	-	CAISGGRETEAFF	TGTGCCATCAGTGGGGGGAGGGAGACTGAAGCTTTCTTT
TRBJ2-7	TRBV29-1	TRBD2	once	CSVEAGTSGSGFTYEQYF	TGCAGCGTTGAAGCCGGGACTAGCGGGAGCGGGTTCACCTACGAGCAGTACTTC
TRBJ2-3	TRBV18	-	-	CASSPPTPGDTQYF	TGTGCCAGCTCACCACCGACGCCAGGAGATACGCAGTATTTT
TRBJ2-7	TRBV25-1	-	-	CASSDSPGRGDYEQYF	TGTGCCAGCAGTGATTCCCCCGGTAGGGGAGACTACGAGCAGTACTTC
TRBJ2-3	TRBV6-5	TRBD1	-	CASGRTGQADTQYF	TGTGCCAGCGGGAGGACAGGGCAAGCAGATACGCAGTATTTT
TRBJ2-7	TRBV28	-	-	CASSPEATGEQYF	TGTGCCAGCAGCCCCGAGGCAACGGGCGAGCAGTACTTC
TRBJ2-1	TRBV9	TRBD2	-	CASSVVTGLAGDNEQFF	TGTGCCAGCAGCGTAGTAACGGGACTAGCGGGAGACAATGAGCAGTTCTTC